A single sample gave rise to the 3 T cell receptor beta chains below, sequenced in a study of regulatory T cells in long-lasting Graves disease. The time point: newly diagnosed GD, antithyroid drugs for less than 3 months. Construction of the TCR library relied on RNA isolated from PBMCs. CDR3 regions were amplified by Arm-PCR using iRepertoire HTBI primers to build TCR beta libraries. TCRdb called the multiplex PCR reads again in MiXCR, with one record for every CDR3 protein. The table records over 200,000 distinct CDR3 sequences, about 20% of them present only once. These data were also filed under a second study, of T cells in Graves' hyperthyroidism and ophthalmopathy.

The sequencing here drew on peripheral blood mononuclear cells (PBMCs), taken at new diagnosis, from a patient treated with antithyroid drugs. These receptors all stem from a woman aged 25 to 39 with Graves disease.

V usage is TRBV10-3 and J usage is TRBJ2-5; 7 nucleotides match TRBD1. The V and J ends lost 0 bases and 2 bases, in that order; junction bases with no gene match: 3. This CDR3 has 15 residues. Germline V gene lookup returns CDR1 ENHRY and CDR2 SYGVKD. In nucleotides, the CDR3 is TGTGCCATCAGTGAGTCGACGGGACAGCAAGAGACCCAGTACTTC. It encodes CAISESTGQQETQYF.

This clonotype was picked up many times. The V call is TRBV2, the J call TRBJ1-4; D uncertain. Germline assignment: CDR1 SNHLY and CDR2 FYNNEI. The CDR3 totals 13 residues. The V end was cut by 5 bases, the J end by 5 bases, with 9 bases between. DNA for the CDR3: TGTGCCAGCAGTTGGTCAGAGAATGAAAAACTGTTTTTT. It yields the protein CASSWSENEKLFF. Full variable domain (outside the CDR3, taken from reference TRBV2 and TRBJ1-4): EPEVTQTPSHQVTQMGQEVILRCVPISNHLYFYWYRQILGQKVEFLVSFYNNEISEKSEIFDDQFSVERPDGSNFTLKIRSTKLEDSAMYFCASSWSENEKLFFGSGTQLSVL.

The sample holds many counts of this clonotype. The chain uses TRBV4-1 and TRBJ2-4; D could derive from TRBD1 or TRBD2 (5 bases each). Germline V gene sequence: CDR1 MGHRA, CDR2 YSYEKL. The CDR3 is made up of 16 amino acids. Deletions cut 1 base from V and 0 bases from J, with 10 bases between. CDR3 sequence (DNA): TGCGCCAGCAGCCAAGTGGGACCGACAGCCAAAAACATTCAGTACTTC. Its translation is CASSQVGPTAKNIQYF.